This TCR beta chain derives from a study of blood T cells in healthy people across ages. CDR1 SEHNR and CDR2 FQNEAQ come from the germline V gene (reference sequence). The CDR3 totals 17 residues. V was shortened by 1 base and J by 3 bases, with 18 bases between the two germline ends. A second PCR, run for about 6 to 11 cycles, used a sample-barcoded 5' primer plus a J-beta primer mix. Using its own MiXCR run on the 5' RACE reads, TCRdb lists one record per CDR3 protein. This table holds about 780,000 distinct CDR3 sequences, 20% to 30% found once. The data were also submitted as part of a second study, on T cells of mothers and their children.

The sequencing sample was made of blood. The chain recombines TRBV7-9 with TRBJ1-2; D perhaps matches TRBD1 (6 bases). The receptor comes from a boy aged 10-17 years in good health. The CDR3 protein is CASSLVGGRGFDYGYTF. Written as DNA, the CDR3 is TGTGCCAGCAGCTTAGTCGGGGGCAGGGGCTTCGACTATGGCTACACCTTC.